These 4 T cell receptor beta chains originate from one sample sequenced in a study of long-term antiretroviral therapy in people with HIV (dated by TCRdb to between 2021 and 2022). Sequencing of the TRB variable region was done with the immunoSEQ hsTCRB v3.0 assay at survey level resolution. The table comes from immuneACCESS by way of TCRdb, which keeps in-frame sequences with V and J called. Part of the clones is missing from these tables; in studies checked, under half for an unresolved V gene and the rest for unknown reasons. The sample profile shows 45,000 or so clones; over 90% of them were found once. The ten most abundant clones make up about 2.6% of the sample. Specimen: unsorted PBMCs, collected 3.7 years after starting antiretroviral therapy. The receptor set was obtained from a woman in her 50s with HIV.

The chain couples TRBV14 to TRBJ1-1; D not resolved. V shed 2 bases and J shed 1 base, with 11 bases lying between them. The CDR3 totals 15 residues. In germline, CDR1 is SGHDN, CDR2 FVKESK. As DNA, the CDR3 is TGTGCCAGCAGCCAACAGGACGCCTCGAACACTGAAGCTTTCTTT. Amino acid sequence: CASSQQDASNTEAFF. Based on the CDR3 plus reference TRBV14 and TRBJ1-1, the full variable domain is EAGVTQFPSHSVIEKGQTVTLRCDPISGHDNLYWYRRVMGKEIKFLLHFVKESKQDESGMPNNRFLAERTGGTYSTLKVQPAELEDSGVYFCASSQQDASNTEAFFGQGTRLTVV.

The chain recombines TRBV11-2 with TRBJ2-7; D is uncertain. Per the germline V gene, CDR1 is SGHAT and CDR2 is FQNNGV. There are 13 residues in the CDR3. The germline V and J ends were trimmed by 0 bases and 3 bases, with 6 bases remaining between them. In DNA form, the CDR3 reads TGTGCCAGCAGCTTAGATCGCAGCTACGAGCAGTACTTC. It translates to CASSLDRSYEQYF.

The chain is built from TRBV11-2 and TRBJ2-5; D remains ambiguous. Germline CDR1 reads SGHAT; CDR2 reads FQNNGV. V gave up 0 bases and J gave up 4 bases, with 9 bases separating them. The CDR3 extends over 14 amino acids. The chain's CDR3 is CASSLDLATETQYF. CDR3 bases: TGTGCCAGCAGCTTAGACCTGGCCACAGAGACCCAGTACTTC. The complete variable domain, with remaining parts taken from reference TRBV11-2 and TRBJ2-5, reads EAGVAQSPRYKIIEKRQSVAFWCNPISGHATLYWYQQILGQGPKLLIQFQNNGVVDDSQLPKDRFSAERLKGVDSTLKIQPAKLEDSAVYLCASSLDLATETQYFGPGTRLLVL.

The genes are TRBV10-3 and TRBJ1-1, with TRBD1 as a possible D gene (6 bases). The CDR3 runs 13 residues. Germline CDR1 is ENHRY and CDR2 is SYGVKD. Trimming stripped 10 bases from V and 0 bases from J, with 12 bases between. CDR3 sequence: CATQTGVNTEAFF. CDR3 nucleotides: TGTGCCACTCAGACAGGAGTGAACACTGAAGCTTTCTTT.